This T cell receptor (beta chain) was retrieved from a study of cytotoxic CD8 clonotypes in ibrutinib-treated CLL. The V segment lost 2 bases and the J segment 10 bases; nucleotides outside the gene matches: 12. This CDR3 is 16 amino acids long. The germline gives CDR1 SGHTA, CDR2 FQGTGA. Overall study findings and caveats: Public clonotypes, an uncommon group, contracted or remained stable on treatment.

The protocol was immunoSEQ multiplex PCR, while the TCRdb copy is restricted to in-frame clones and leaves out a portion. The sample lists tens of thousands of clones, approximately 48% occurring once. With respect to this clone: Its target is not known.

The specimen comprised PBMCs, sampled before ibrutinib treatment. This rearrangement joins TRBV7-3 to TRBJ1-4, with TRBD1 identical over 8 bases. The TCR comes from a human donor with chronic lymphocytic leukemia. This CDR3 is CASSLQLARGHGKLFF. In nucleotides, the CDR3 is TGTGCCAGCAGCTTACAACTAGCCAGGGGGCATGGAAAACTGTTTTTT.